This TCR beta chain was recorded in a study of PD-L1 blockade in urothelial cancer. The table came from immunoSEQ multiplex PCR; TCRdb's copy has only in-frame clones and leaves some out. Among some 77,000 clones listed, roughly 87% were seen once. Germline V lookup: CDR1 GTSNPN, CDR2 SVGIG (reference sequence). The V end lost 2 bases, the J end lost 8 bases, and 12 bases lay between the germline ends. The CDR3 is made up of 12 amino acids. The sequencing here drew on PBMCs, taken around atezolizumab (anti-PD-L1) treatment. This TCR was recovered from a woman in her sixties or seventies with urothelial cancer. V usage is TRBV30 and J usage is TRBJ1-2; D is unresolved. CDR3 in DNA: TGTGCCTGGAGTTCCACCTGGGAGGGCTACACCTTC. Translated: CAWSSTWEGYTF.